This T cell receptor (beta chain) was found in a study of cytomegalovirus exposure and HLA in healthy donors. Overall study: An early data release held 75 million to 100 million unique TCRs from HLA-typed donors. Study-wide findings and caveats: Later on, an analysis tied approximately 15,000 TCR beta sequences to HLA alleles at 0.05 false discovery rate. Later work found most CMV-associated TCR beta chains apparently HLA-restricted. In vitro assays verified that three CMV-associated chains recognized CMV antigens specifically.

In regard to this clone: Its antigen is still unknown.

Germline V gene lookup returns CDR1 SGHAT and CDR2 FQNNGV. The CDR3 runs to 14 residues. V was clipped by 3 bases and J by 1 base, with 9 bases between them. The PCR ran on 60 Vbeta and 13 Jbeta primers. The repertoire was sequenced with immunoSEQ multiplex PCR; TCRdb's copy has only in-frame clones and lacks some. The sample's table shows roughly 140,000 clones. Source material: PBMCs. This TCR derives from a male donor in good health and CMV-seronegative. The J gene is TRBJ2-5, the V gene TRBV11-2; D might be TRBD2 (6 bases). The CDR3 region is CASSFAGGQETQYF. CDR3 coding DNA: TGTGCCAGCAGCTTCGCCGGGGGCCAAGAGACCCAGTACTTC.